This T cell receptor beta chain was sequenced for a study of T cells in Graves' hyperthyroidism and ophthalmopathy. Germline assignment: CDR1 DFQATT and CDR2 SNEGSKA (reference sequence). CDR3 size: 15 residues. Amplification of TCR beta CDR3 regions was performed using RNA transcripts as template. The primer set for the first-round RT-PCR of the TCR CDR3 was HTBI. Using its own MiXCR run on the multiplex PCR reads, TCRdb lists one record per CDR3 protein. Of about 740,000 distinct CDR3 sequences in the sample, about 14% were seen once. This clonotype has more than one count but fewer than ten. The junction departs from germline at one end; a sequencing error may be responsible.

What was sequenced was blood. The sequence came from a young woman with Graves' hyperthyroidism. The chain is built from TRBV20-1 and TRBJ2-7, with D possibly being TRBD2 (5 bases). CDR3 sequence: CSARDLSGMTHEQYF. The CDR3 nucleotides are TGCAGTGCCAGAGACCTGTCGGGAATGACTCACGAGCAGTACTTC.